The source of this T cell receptor beta chain is a study of OX40 agonist ivuxolimab in advanced cancers. General observations from the study: Normalized expansion of T-cell clones was also low for some nonresponders.

Comments on this clone: The antigen is not known.

If patients had autoimmune disease history or systemic immunosuppression, they were excluded. CDR3 size: 14 residues. V lost 3 bases, J lost 4 bases, and 3 bases stayed unmatched. CDR1 and CDR2 from the germline V gene are SGHNT and YYREEE (reference sequence). TCRdb keeps only in-frame clones here, not all; method: immunoSEQ multiplex PCR. The sample gives approximately 38,000 clones, 83% of which show up once; around a fifth is in the top ten. Here the sequenced sample was CD4+ or CD8+ T cells sorted from blood, taken in a trial of the OX40 agonist ivuxolimab. This sequence was found in an adult with an advanced solid tumor such as melanoma, head and neck, liver or kidney cancer. The chain uses TRBV5-4 and TRBJ2-1; TRBD1 matches 8 bases. CDR3 nucleotides: TGTGCCAGCAGCTCCGGGACAGGATACAATGAGCAGTTCTTC. This codes for CASSSGTGYNEQFF.